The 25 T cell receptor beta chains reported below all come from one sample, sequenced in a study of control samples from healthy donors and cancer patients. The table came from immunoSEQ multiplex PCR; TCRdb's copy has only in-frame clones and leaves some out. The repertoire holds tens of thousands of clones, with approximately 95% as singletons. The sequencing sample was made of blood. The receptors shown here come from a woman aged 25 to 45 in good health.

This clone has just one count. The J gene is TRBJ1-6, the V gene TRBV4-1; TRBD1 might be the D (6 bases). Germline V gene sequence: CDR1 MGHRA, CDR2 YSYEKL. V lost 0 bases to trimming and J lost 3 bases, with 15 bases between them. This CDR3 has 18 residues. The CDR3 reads CASSQDRAGAVYNSPLHF. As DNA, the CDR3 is TGCGCCAGCAGCCAAGATAGGGCAGGGGCCGTCTATAATTCACCCCTCCACTTT.

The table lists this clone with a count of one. The CDR3 DNA is TGTGCCACCGCAGACCAACAGGGCACAGATACGCAGTATTTT. Amino acids: CATADQQGTDTQYF. The genes are TRBV24-1 and TRBJ2-3; possibly TRBD1 for D (5 bases). From germline, CDR1 is KGHDR and CDR2 SFDVKD. Trimming cost V 9 bases and J 1 base, with 13 bases left between them. This CDR3 is 14 amino acids long.

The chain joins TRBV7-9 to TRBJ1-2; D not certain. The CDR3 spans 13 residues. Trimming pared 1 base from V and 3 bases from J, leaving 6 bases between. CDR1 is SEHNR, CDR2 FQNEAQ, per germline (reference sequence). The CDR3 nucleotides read TGTGCCAGCAGCTTAGTCGGGGACTATGGCTACACCTTC. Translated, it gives CASSLVGDYGYTF.

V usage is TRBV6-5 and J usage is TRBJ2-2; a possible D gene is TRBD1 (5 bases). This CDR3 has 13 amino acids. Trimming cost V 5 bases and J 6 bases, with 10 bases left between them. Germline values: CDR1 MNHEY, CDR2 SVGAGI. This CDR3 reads CASSTGPPGELFF. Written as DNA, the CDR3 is TGTGCCAGCAGTACAGGACCCCCCGGGGAGCTGTTTTTT.

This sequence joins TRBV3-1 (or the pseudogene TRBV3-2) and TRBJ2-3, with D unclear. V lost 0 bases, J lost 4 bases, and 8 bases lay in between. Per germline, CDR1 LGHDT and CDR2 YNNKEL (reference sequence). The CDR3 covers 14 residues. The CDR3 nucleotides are TGTGCCAGCAGCCAAGATGGTCGCTCAGATACGCAGTATTTT. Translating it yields CASSQDGRSDTQYF.

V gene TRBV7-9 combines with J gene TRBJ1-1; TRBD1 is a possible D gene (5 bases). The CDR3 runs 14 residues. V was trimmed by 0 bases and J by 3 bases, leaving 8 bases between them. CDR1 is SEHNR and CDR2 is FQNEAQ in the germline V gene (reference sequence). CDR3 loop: CASSLAGVDTEAFF. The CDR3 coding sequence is TGTGCCAGCAGCTTAGCAGGGGTTGACACTGAAGCTTTCTTT.

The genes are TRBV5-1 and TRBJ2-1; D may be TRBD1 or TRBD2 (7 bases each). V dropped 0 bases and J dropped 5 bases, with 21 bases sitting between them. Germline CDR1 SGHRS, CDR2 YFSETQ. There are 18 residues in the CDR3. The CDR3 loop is CASSLAGFQGRGHNEQFF. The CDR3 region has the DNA TGCGCCAGCAGCTTGGCCGGTTTCCAGGGGAGGGGGCACAATGAGCAGTTCTTC.

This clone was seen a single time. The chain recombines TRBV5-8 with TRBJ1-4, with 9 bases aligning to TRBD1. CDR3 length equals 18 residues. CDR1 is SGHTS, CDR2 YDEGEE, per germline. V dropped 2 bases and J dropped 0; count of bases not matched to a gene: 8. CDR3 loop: CASSFGTGRTATNEKLFF. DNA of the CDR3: TGTGCCAGCAGCTTTGGGACAGGGAGAACTGCAACTAATGAAAAACTGTTTTTT.

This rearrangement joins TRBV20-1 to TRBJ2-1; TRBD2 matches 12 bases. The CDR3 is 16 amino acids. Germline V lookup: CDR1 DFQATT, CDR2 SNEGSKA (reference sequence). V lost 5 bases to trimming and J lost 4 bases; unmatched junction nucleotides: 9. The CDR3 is CSAGGASGGEYNEQFF. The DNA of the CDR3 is TGCAGTGCTGGTGGGGCTAGCGGGGGGGAATACAATGAGCAGTTCTTC.

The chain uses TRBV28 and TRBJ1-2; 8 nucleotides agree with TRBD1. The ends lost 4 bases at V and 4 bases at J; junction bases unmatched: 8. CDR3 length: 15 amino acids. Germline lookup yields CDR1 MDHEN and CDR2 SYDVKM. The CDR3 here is CASSSYQGAGYGYTF. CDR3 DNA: TGTGCCAGCAGTTCCTACCAGGGGGCGGGCTATGGCTACACCTTC.

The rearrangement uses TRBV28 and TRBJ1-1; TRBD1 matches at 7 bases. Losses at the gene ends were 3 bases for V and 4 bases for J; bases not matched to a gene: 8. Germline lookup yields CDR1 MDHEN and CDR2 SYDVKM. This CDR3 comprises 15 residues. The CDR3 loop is CASSFKRGPSTEAFF. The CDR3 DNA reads TGTGCCAGCAGTTTTAAGAGGGGGCCGAGCACTGAAGCTTTCTTT.

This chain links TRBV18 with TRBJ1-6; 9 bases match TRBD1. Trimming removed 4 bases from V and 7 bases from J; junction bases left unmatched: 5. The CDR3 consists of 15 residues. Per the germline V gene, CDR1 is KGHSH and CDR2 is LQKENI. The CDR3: CASSHSGTGNSPLHF. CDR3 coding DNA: TGTGCCAGCTCACATTCCGGGACAGGGAATTCACCCCTCCACTTT.

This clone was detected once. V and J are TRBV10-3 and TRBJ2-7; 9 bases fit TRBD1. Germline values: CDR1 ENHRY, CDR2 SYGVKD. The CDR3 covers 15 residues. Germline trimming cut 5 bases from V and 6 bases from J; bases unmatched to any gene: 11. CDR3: CAISSLGTGHSEQYF. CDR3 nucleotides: TGTGCCATCAGTTCTTTAGGGACAGGGCATAGCGAGCAGTACTTC.

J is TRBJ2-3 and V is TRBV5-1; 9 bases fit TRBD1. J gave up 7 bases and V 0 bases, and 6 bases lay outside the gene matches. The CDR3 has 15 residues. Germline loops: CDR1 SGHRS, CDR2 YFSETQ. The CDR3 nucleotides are TGCGCCAGCAGCTTGGGACGGACAGGGGACAATACGCAGTATTTT. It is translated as CASSLGRTGDNTQYF.

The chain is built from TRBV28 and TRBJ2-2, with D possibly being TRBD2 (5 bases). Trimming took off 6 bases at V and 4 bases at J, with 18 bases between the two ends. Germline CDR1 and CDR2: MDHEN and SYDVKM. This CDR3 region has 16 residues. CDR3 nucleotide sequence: TGTGCCAGCAGACCCGGAGGTATGGTTGGCACCGGGGAGCTGTTTTTT. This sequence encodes CASRPGGMVGTGELFF. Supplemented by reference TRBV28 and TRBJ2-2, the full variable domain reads DVKVTQSSRYLVKRTGEKVFLECVQDMDHENMFWYRQDPGLGLRLIYFSYDVKMKEKGDIPEGYSVSREKKERFSLILESASTNQTSMYLCASRPGGMVGTGELFFGEGSRLTVL.

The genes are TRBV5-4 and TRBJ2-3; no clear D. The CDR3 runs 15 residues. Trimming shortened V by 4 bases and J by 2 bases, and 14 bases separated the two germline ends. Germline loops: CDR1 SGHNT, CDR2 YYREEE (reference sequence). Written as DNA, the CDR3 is TGTGCCAGCAGCCTATACACGGACCTCACAGATACGCAGTATTTT. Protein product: CASSLYTDLTDTQYF.

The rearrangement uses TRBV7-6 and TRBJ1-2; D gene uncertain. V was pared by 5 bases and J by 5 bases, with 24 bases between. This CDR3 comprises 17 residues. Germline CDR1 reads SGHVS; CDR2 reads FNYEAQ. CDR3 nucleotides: TGTGCCAGCAGCAGCATACAAGGTACCGCGCTAATGTATGGCTACACCTTC. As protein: CASSSIQGTALMYGYTF.

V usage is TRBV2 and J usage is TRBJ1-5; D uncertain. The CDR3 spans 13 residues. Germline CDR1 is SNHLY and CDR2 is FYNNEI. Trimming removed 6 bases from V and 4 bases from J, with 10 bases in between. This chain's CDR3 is CASRRVGNQPQHF. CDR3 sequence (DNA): TGTGCCAGCAGGAGGGTTGGGAATCAGCCCCAGCATTTT.

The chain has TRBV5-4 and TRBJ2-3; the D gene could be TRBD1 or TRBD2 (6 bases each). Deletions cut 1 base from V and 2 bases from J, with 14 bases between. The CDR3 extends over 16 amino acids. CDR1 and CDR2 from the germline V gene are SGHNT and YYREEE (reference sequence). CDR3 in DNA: TGTGCCAGCAGCTTGAAGGGGGGCCCGATCACAGATACGCAGTATTTT. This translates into CASSLKGGPITDTQYF.

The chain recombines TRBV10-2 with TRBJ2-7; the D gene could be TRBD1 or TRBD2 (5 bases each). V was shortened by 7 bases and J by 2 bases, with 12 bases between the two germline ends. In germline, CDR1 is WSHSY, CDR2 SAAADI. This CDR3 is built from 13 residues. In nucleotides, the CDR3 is TGCGCCAGCAAGTCGTCGGGACCCTACGAGCAGTACTTC. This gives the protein CASKSSGPYEQYF.

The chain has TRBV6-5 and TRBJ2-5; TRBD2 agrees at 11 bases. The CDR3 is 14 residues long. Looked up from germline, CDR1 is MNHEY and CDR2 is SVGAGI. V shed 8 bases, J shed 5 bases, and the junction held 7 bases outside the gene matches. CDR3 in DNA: TGTGCCAGCTTAGCGGGAGGGCCGGGGGAGACCCAGTACTTC. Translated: CASLAGGPGETQYF.

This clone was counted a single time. The DNA for the CDR3 is TGTGCCAGCAGTCCCTTCGGGACAGGGGGGAATAATTCACCCCTCCACTTT. Translated: CASSPFGTGGNNSPLHF. This chain links TRBV6-6 with TRBJ1-6; 11 bases are shared with TRBD1. The CDR3 runs 17 residues. Losses at the gene ends were 5 bases for V and 5 bases for J; bases not matched to a gene: 8. Looked up from germline, CDR1 is MNHNY and CDR2 is SVGAGI (reference sequence).

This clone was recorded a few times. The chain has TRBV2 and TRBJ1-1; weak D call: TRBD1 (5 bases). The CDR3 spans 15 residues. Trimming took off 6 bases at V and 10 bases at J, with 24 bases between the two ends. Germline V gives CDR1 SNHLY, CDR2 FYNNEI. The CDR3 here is CASRTGRGPRVRAFF. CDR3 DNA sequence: TGTGCCAGCAGAACCGGACGTGGTCCCAGGGTAAGAGCTTTCTTT.

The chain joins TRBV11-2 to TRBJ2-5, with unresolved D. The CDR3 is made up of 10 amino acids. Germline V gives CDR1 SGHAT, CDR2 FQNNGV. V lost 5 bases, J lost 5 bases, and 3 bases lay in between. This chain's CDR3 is CASSEETQYF. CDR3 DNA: TGTGCCAGCAGCGAGGAGACCCAGTACTTC.

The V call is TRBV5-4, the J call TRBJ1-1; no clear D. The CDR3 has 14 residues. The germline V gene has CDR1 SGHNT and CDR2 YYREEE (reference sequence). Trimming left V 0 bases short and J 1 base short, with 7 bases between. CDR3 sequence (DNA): TGTGCCAGCAGCTTGGATTCCAGGAACACTGAAGCTTTCTTT. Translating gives CASSLDSRNTEAFF.